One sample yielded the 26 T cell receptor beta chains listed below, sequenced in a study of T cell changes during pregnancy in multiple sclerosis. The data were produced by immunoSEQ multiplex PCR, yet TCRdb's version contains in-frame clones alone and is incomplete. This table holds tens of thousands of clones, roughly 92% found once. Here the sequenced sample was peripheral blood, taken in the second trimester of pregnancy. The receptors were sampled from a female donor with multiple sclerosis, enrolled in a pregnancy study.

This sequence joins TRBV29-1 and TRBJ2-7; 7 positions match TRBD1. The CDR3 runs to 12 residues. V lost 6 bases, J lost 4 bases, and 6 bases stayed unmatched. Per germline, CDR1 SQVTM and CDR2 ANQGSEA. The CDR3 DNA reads TGCAGCGTCTGGACAGGAACGTACGAGCAGTACTTC. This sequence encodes CSVWTGTYEQYF.

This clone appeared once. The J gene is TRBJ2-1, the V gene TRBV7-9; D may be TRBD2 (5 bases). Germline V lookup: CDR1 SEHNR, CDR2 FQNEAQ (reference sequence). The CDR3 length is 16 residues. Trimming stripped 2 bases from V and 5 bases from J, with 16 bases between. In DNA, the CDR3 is TGTGCCAGCAGCTTATTTGGATTCAACGGGAACAATGAGCAGTTCTTC. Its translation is CASSLFGFNGNNEQFF.

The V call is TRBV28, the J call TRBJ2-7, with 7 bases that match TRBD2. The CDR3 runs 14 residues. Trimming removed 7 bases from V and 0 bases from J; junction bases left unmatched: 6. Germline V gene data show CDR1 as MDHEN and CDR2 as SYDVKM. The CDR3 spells CASKTGGSSYEQYF. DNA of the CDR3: TGTGCCAGCAAGACCGGGGGGAGCTCCTACGAGCAGTACTTC.

In nucleotides, the CDR3 is TGTGCCAGCAGTGGAGATATATTGGGGCCCGCTAGCAATCAGCCCCAGCATTTT. The encoded protein is CASSGDILGPASNQPQHF. The V and J genes are TRBV6-1 and TRBJ1-5; TRBD1 might be the D (5 bases). The CDR3 loop spans 18 amino acids. Per the germline V gene, CDR1 is MNHNS and CDR2 is SASEGT. V was clipped by 4 bases and J by 0 bases, with 19 bases between them.

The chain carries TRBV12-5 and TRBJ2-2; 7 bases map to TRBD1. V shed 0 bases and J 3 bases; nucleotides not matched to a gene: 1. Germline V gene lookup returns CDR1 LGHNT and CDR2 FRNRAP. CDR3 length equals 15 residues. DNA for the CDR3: TGTGCTAGTGGTTTGGTGGGACAGCACACCGGGGAGCTGTTTTTT. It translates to CASGLVGQHTGELFF.

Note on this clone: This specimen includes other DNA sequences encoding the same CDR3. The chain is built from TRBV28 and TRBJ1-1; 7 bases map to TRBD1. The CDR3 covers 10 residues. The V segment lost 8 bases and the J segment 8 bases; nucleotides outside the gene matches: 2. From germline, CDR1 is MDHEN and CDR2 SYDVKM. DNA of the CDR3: TGTGCCAGCCGGGACAGAGAAGCTTTCTTT. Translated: CASRDREAFF.

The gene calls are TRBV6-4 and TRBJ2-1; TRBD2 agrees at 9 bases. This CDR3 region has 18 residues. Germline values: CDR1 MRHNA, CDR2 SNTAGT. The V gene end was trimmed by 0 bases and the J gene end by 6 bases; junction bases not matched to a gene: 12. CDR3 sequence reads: CASSDSSGAGGVSNEQFF. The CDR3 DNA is TGTGCCAGCAGTGACTCGAGTGGCGCGGGGGGGGTAAGCAATGAGCAGTTCTTC.

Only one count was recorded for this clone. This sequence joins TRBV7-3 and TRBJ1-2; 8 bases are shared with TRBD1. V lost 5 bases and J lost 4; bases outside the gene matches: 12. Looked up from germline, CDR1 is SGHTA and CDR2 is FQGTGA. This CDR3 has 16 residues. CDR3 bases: TGTGCCAGCAGCCCGAGCACTGGACAGGGAAGCTATGGCTACACCTTC. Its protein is CASSPSTGQGSYGYTF.

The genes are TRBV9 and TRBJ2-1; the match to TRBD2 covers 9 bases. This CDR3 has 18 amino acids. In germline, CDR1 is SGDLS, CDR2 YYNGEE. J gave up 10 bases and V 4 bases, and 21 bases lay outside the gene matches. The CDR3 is CASSPQGGGASGNNEQFF. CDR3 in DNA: TGTGCCAGCAGCCCCCAAGGAGGGGGGGCTAGCGGGAATAACGAGCAGTTCTTC.

The CDR3 is CASSEGLAGDLEYEQYF. CDR3 in DNA: TGTGCCAGCAGCGAGGGACTAGCGGGGGATTTGGAGTACGAGCAGTACTTC. The rearrangement uses TRBV7-2 and TRBJ2-7; 14 bases align to TRBD2. CDR3 size: 17 residues. V trimming: 5 bases; J trimming: 4 bases; junction bases outside the gene matches: 10. CDR1 and CDR2 from the germline V gene are SGHTA and FQGNSA.

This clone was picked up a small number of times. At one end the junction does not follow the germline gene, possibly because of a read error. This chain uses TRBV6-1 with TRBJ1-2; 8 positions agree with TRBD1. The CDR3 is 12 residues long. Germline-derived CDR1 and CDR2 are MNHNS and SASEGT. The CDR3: CASCDRGYGYTF. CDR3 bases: TGTGCCAGCTGTGACAGGGGCTATGGCTACACCTTC.

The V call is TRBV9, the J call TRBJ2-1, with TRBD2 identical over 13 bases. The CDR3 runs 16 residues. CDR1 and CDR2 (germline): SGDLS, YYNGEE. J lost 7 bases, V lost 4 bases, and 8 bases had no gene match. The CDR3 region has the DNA TGTGCCAGCAGCCTGTGGACTAGCGGGAGATCAAATGAGCAGTTCTTC. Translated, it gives CASSLWTSGRSNEQFF.

The CDR3 nucleotides are TGTGCCAGCAGCCGGACAGGGGGGACCTACGAGCAGTACTTC. This translates into CASSRTGGTYEQYF. The rearrangement joins TRBV7-6 to TRBJ2-7, with 10 bases that match TRBD1. This CDR3 contains 14 residues. V trimming: 5 bases; J trimming: 2 bases; junction bases outside the gene matches: 3. The germline V gene has CDR1 SGHVS and CDR2 FNYEAQ.

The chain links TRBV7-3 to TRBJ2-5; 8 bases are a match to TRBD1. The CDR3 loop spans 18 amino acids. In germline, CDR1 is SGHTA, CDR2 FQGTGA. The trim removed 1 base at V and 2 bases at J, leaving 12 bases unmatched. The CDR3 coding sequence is TGTGCCAGCAGCTTAATTAGCAGGACAGGGATGGGGCAAGAGACCCAGTACTTC. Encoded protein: CASSLISRTGMGQETQYF.

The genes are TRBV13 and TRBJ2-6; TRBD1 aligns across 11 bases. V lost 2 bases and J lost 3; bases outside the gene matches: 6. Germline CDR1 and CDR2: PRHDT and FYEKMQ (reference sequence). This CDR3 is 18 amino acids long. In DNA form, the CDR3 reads TGTGCCAGCAGCTTACAAGGACAGGGGGCGTTTGGGGCCAACGTCCTGACTTTC. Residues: CASSLQGQGAFGANVLTF.

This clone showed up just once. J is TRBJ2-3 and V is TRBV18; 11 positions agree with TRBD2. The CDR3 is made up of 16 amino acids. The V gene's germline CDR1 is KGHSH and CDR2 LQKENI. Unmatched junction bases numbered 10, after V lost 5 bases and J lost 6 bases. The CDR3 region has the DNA TGTGCCAGCTCATTTCTAGCGGGAGGAGTTTTGGATACGCAGTATTTT. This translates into CASSFLAGGVLDTQYF.

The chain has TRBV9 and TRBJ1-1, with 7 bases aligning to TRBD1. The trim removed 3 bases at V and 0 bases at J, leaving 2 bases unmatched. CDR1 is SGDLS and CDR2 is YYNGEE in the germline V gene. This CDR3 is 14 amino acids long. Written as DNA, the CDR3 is TGTGCCAGCAGCGGTCAGGGGGTGAACACTGAAGCTTTCTTT. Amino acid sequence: CASSGQGVNTEAFF.

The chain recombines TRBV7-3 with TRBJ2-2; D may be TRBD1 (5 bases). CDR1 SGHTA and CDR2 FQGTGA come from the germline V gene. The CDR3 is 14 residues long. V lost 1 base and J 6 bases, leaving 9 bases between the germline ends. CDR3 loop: CASSLKKGSGELFF. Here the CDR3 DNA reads TGTGCCAGCAGCTTAAAAAAGGGGTCCGGGGAGCTGTTTTTT.

The DNA for the CDR3 is TGTGCCTGGACTGTAGGACAGGGTTCTGGAAACACCATATATTTT. It specifies CAWTVGQGSGNTIYF. The J gene is TRBJ1-3, the V gene TRBV30; 8 nucleotides line up with TRBD1. CDR1 is GTSNPN and CDR2 is SVGIG in the germline V gene (reference sequence). V shed 4 bases and J 1 base; nucleotides not matched to a gene: 6. The CDR3 has 15 amino acids.

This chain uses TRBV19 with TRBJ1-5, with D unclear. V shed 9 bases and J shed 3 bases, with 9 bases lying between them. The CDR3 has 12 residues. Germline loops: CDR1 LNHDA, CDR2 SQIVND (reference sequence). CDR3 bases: TGTGCCAGCCGGGAGGTCAATCAGCCCCAGCATTTT. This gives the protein CASREVNQPQHF. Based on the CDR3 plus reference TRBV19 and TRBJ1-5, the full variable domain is DGGITQSPKYLFRKEGQNVTLSCEQNLNHDAMYWYRQDPGQGLRLIYYSQIVNDFQKGDIAEGYSVSREKKESFPLTVTSAQKNPTAFYLCASREVNQPQHFGDGTRLSIL.

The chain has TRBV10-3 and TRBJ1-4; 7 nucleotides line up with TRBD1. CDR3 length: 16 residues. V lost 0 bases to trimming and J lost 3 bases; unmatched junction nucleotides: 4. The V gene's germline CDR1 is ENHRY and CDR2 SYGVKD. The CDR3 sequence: CAISESMTGPNEKLFF. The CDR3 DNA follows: TGTGCCATCAGTGAGTCTATGACAGGGCCTAATGAAAAACTGTTTTTT.

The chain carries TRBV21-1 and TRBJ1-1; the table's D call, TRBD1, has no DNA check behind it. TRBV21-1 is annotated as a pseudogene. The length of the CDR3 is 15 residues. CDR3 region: CASPHPGTVNTEAFF. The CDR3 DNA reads TGTGCCAGTCCCCATCCCGGGACAGTTAACACTGAAGCTTTCTTT.

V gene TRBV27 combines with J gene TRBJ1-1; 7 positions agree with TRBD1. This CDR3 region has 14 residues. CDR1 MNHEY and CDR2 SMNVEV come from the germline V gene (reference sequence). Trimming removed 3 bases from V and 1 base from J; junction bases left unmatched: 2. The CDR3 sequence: CASSFNRGNTEAFF. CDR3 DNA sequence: TGTGCCAGCAGTTTTAACAGGGGGAACACTGAAGCTTTCTTT.

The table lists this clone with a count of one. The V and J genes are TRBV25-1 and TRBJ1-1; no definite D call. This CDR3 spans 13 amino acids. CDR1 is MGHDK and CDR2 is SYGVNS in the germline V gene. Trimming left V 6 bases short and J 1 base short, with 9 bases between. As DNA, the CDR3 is TGTGCCAGCAGGGTCGCCGGGAACACTGAAGCTTTCTTT. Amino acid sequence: CASRVAGNTEAFF.

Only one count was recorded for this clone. CDR3: CATSSTLPLAVDEQYF. CDR3 in DNA: TGTGCCACCAGCAGCACACTCCCGCTAGCGGTCGACGAGCAGTACTTC. The chain employs TRBV15 and TRBJ2-7, with 7 bases fitting TRBD2. Trimming cost V 3 bases and J 5 bases; bases outside gene matches: 13. CDR3 length: 16 amino acids. Germline V lookup: CDR1 LNHNV, CDR2 YYDKDF (reference sequence).

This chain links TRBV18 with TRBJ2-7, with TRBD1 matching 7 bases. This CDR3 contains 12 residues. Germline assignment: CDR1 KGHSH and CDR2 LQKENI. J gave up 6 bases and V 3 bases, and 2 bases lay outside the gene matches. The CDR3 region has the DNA TGTGCCAGCTCACCGAACAGGGGCGAGCAGTACTTC. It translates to CASSPNRGEQYF.